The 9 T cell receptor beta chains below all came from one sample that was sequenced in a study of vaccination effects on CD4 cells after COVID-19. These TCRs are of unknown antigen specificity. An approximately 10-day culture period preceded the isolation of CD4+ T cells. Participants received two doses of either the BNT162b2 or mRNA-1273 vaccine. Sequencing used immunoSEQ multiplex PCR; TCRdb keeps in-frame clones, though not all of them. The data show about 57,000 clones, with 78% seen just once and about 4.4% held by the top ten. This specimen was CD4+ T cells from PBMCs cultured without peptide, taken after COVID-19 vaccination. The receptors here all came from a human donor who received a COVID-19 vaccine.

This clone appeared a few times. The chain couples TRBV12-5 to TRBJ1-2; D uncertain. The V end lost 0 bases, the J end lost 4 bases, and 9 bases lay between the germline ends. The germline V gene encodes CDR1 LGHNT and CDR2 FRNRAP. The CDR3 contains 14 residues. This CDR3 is CASGLVPGVYGYTF. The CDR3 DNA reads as TGTGCTAGTGGTTTGGTACCGGGAGTCTATGGCTACACCTTC.

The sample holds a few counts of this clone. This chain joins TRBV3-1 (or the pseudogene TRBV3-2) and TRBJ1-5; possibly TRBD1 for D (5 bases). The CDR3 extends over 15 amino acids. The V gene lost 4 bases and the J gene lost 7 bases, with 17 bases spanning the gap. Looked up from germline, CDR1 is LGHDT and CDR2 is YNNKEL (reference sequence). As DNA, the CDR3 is TGTGCCAGCAGCCCCAGTGGAGGGGTTGGACAGCCCCAGCATTTT. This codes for CASSPSGGVGQPQHF.

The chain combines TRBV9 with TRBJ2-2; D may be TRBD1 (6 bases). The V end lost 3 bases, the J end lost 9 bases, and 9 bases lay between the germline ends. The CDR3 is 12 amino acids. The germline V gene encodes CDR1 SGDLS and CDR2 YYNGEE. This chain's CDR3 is CASSDRDRELFF. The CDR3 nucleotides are TGTGCCAGCAGCGACCGGGACAGGGAGCTGTTTTTT.

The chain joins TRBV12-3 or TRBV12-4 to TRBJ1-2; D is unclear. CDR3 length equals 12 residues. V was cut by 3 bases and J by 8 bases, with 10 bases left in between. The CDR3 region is CASSFQAGGYTF. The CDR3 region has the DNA TGTGCCAGCAGTTTCCAGGCGGGAGGCTACACCTTC.

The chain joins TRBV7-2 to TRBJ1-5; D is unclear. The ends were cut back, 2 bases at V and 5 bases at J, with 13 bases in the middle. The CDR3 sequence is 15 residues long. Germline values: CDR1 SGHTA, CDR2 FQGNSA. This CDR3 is CASSLIGQSYQPQHF. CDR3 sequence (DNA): TGTGCCAGCAGCTTAATAGGGCAGAGTTATCAGCCCCAGCATTTT.

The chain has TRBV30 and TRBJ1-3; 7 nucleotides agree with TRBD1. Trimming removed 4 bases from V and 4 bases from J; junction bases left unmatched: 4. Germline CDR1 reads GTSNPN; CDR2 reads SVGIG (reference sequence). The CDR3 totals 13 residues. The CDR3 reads CAWTRTGGNTIYF. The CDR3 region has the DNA TGTGCCTGGACCCGGACAGGAGGAAACACCATATATTTT.

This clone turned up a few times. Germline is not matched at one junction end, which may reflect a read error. CDR3 sequence: CASRGTGGNQHQHF. Written as DNA, the CDR3 is TGTGCCAGCAGGGGAACAGGGGGCAATCAGCACCAGCATTTT. The V and J genes are TRBV28 and TRBJ1-5, with 9 bases identical to TRBD1. From germline, CDR1 is MDHEN and CDR2 SYDVKM. The CDR3 runs to 14 residues.

The CDR3 sequence: CASSPRDYSYEQYF. The CDR3 bases are TGTGCCAGTAGTCCGAGGGACTACTCCTACGAGCAGTACTTC. The genes are TRBV19 and TRBJ2-7; 7 positions match TRBD2. This CDR3 has 14 residues. Trimming at V came to 5 bases and at J to 0 bases, leaving 4 bases not matched to a gene. Germline CDR1 LNHDA, CDR2 SQIVND (reference sequence). The entire variable domain, with the rest obtained from reference TRBV19 and TRBJ2-7, is as follows: DGGITQSPKYLFRKEGQNVTLSCEQNLNHDAMYWYRQDPGQGLRLIYYSQIVNDFQKGDIAEGYSVSREKKESFPLTVTSAQKNPTAFYLCASSPRDYSYEQYFGPGTRLTVT.

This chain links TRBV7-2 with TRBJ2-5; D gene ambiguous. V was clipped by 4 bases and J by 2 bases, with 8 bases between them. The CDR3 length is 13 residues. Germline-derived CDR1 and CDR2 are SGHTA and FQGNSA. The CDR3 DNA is TGTGCCAGCAGCTCGACTTTTCAAGAGACCCAGTACTTC. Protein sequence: CASSSTFQETQYF.